This TCR beta chain appears in the sequencing data of a study of T-cell reconstitution after alpha-beta-depleted transplantation in children. Unique molecular identifiers were incorporated when the TCRbeta library was constructed. TCRdb called the PCR reads again in MiXCR, with one record for every CDR3 protein. The data contain 190,000 or so distinct CDR3 sequences, 6.3% of them singletons. The CDR3 covers 14 residues. The V segment lost 4 bases and the J segment 6 bases; nucleotides outside the gene matches: 7. CDR1 MNHEY and CDR2 SMNVEV come from the germline V gene (reference sequence). This TCR was recovered from a girl under three years old with combined immunodeficiency, due to receive a stem cell transplant. This specimen was PBMCs, taken before TCRalphabeta/CD19-depleted stem cell transplant. The V and J genes are TRBV27 and TRBJ2-7; 9 nucleotides line up with TRBD1. The CDR3 here is CASSSGQGLGEQYF. The CDR3 DNA follows: TGTGCCAGCAGTTCCGGACAGGGGTTGGGCGAGCAGTACTTC.